Listed below are T cell receptor beta chains from one sample, sequenced in a study of cytomegalovirus exposure and HLA in healthy donors. The table came from immunoSEQ multiplex PCR; TCRdb's copy has only in-frame clones and leaves some out. Of roughly 130,000 clones in the sample, about 79% were seen once. The sequenced material came from PBMCs. These TCRs come from a man between 18 and 29 years old in good health and CMV-seronegative. Both conserved end residues are part of each CDR3. The order of the fields is J gene, clone size, V gene, CDR3 length, CDR3 protein. Expanded clones are given a class, and other clones once, few, many or no size at all.

>TRBJ2-7|.|TRBV5-1|16
CASSPGREGRAYEQYF
>TRBJ2-3|.|TRBV18|14
CASSPPRSTDTQYF
>TRBJ2-1|.|TRBV19|18
CASSISRSSGSIFNEQFF
>TRBJ2-3|.|TRBV9|15
CASSVGSSSTDTQYF
>TRBJ2-2|once|TRBV9|15
CASSVASGNTGELFF
>TRBJ2-4|.|TRBV7-9|15
CASSSLVEPGQIQYF
>TRBJ1-2|.|TRBV6-5|13
CASRVGQNYGYTF
>TRBJ1-1|few|TRBV2|13
CASVQGIRTEAFF
>TRBJ1-2|once|TRBV7-8|16
CASSLDRDVANYGYTF
>TRBJ2-7|once|TRBV27|14
CASSLQRDRYEQYF
>TRBJ1-4|.|TRBV18|15
CASSPALTYEEKLFF
>TRBJ2-6|few|TRBV5-1|16
CASSLALNSGANVLTF
>TRBJ2-5|.|TRBV5-6|14
CASSQGQGQETQYF
>TRBJ2-4|.|TRBV9|17
CASSVGTGVLAKNIQYF
>TRBJ1-2|.|TRBV27|12
CASSPTGDGYTF
>.|.|TRBV6-5|14
CASSGRTGAYEQYF
>TRBJ1-1|.|TRBV28|12
CAAYDRQTEAFF
>TRBJ1-1|.|TRBV5-1|13
CASSLTGNTEAFF
>TRBJ2-7|.|TRBV7-2|13
CASSSNSPGPQYF
>TRBJ2-3|.|TRBV5-3|19
CARSSALCSGSCLTDTQYF
>TRBJ2-1|once|TRBV14|19
CASSQSELAGGPYYNEQFF
>TRBJ2-5|.|TRBV7-3|14
CASSFGGVGETQYF
>TRBJ1-5|.|TRBV6-6|13
CASSPDIHQPQHF
>TRBJ2-3|.|TRBV7-2|15
CASRSTSGRGDTQYF
>TRBJ2-3|once|TRBV18|15
CASSTGTGITDTQYF
>TRBJ2-3|once|TRBV7-9|16
CASSLVAGGPVDTQYF
>.|.|TRBV11-3|17
CASSRGASGRALNEQYF
>TRBJ1-5|.|TRBV13|14
CASSLGGARQPQHF
>TRBJ2-3|.|TRBV5-4|14
CASSFAAGTDTQYF